These 6 T cell receptor beta chains were sequenced from one sample in a study of blood T cell repertoires in COVID-19. Libraries were prepared by immunoSEQ multiplex PCR; TCRdb keeps only in-frame clonotypes and omits some of them. The sample carries about 140,000 clones, roughly three quarters recorded once. Material: peripheral blood. The receptor set was obtained from an older woman with acute or convalescent COVID-19.

The rearrangement uses TRBV6-1 and TRBJ1-4; D unresolved. Germline loops: CDR1 MNHNS, CDR2 SASEGT. The V and J ends lost 2 bases and 3 bases respectively, with 16 bases between them. The CDR3 contains 17 residues. CDR3 nucleotide sequence: TGTGCCAGCAGTGAATTTTATTGGGCAGCTTCTAATGAAAAACTGTTTTTT. Translated, it gives CASSEFYWAASNEKLFF.

The chain couples TRBV5-1 to TRBJ1-5; possible D gene TRBD1, 5 bases. CDR1 SGHRS and CDR2 YFSETQ come from the germline V gene. The CDR3 is 15 residues long. Deletions cut 4 bases from V and 0 bases from J, with 11 bases between. The CDR3 coding sequence is TGCGCCAGCAGCGCCCGTCAGGGTAGCAATCAGCCCCAGCATTTT. Protein sequence: CASSARQGSNQPQHF.

The V and J genes are TRBV29-1 and TRBJ2-7, with D maybe TRBD1 (6 bases). CDR3 size: 12 residues. Germline V lookup: CDR1 SQVTM, CDR2 ANQGSEA. V was shortened by 7 bases and J by 2 bases, with 12 bases between the two germline ends. The CDR3 spells CSAGPGAYEQYF. The CDR3 DNA reads TGCAGCGCGGGCCCAGGGGCCTACGAGCAGTACTTC.

The genes are TRBV5-1 and TRBJ2-7; D remains unclear. The V end was cut by 1 base, the J end by 1 base, with 6 bases between. CDR1 and CDR2 (germline): SGHRS, YFSETQ. This CDR3 spans 13 amino acids. The CDR3 DNA sequence: TGCGCCAGCAGCTTGTGGCAGTCCTACGAGCAGTACTTC. The encoded protein is CASSLWQSYEQYF. Drawing the rest from reference TRBV5-1 and TRBJ2-7, the complete variable domain is KAGVTQTPRYLIKTRGQQVTLSCSPISGHRSVSWYQQTPGQGLQFLFEYFSETQRNKGNFPGRFSGRQFSNSRSEMNVSTLELGDSALYLCASSLWQSYEQYFGPGTRLTVT.

The chain employs TRBV6-2 or TRBV6-3 and TRBJ2-1; TRBD2 agrees at 13 bases. CDR3 length equals 14 residues. J was trimmed by 9 bases and V by 5 bases; bases with no gene match: 4. Germline CDR1 is MNHEY and CDR2 is SVGEGT. Written as DNA, the CDR3 is TGTGCCAGCAGTGCACTAGCGGGAGGGCGTGAGCAGTTCTTC. Its translation is CASSALAGGREQFF.

This clone showed up just once. The J gene is TRBJ1-3, the V gene TRBV28; perhaps TRBD1 as D (6 bases). The CDR3 sequence is 16 residues long. The germline CDR1 and CDR2 sequences are MDHEN and SYDVKM. Deletions cut 2 bases from V and 0 bases from J, with 11 bases between. The CDR3 DNA reads as TGTGCCAGCAGTTTACCCCGGGACAACTCTGGAAACACCATATATTTT. Residues: CASSLPRDNSGNTIYF.